The 19 T cell receptor beta chains reported below all come from one sample, sequenced in a study of response to subunit inactivated influenza vaccine. TCRdb passed the RT-PCR reads through MiXCR, listing each CDR3 protein once. The repertoire holds 650,000 to 700,000 distinct CDR3 sequences, with around a sixth as singletons. The starting material was PBMCs from blood, obtained 12 days after vaccination. These receptors were obtained from a man over 45 who received an inactivated influenza vaccine.

This clonotype was counted a few times. This chain joins TRBV5-6 and TRBJ2-2; D unclear. The length of the CDR3 is 13 residues. Germline CDR1 and CDR2: SGHDT and YYEEEE. Trimming pared 4 bases from V and 2 bases from J, leaving 6 bases between. The CDR3 is CASSRYNTGELFF. CDR3 bases: TGTGCCAGCAGCCGTTATAACACCGGGGAGCTGTTTTTT.

This clonotype has ten or more counts. The chain couples TRBV5-1 to TRBJ2-3; D is unclear. This CDR3 has 14 residues. Germline V gene lookup returns CDR1 SGHRS and CDR2 YFSETQ. The V and J ends lost 0 bases and 4 bases respectively, with 9 bases between them. CDR3 nucleotides: TGCGCCAGCAGCTTGGGCAGGTTACCAGATACGCAGTATTTT. Its protein is CASSLGRLPDTQYF.

This chain joins TRBV12-3 or TRBV12-4 and TRBJ2-3, with 8 bases that match TRBD1. The J segment lost 0 bases and the V segment lost 7 bases, leaving 0 bases of the junction unmatched. This CDR3 region has 13 residues. CDR3 amino acids: CASNRGSTDTQYF. CDR3 DNA: TGTGCCAGCAACAGGGGGAGCACAGATACGCAGTATTTT.

This clonotype was picked up one time. The rearrangement links TRBV5-1 to TRBJ2-5; a possible D gene is TRBD1 (5 bases). This CDR3 has 15 residues. Germline CDR1 SGHRS, CDR2 YFSETQ. V gave up 4 bases and J gave up 1 base, with 14 bases separating them. DNA for the CDR3: TGCGCCAGCAGCCCTTTCTTCGACAGCCAAGAGACCCAGTACTTC. Amino acid sequence: CASSPFFDSQETQYF. Using reference TRBV5-1 and TRBJ2-5 for the parts outside the CDR3, the full variable domain is KAGVTQTPRYLIKTRGQQVTLSCSPISGHRSVSWYQQTPGQGLQFLFEYFSETQRNKGNFPGRFSGRQFSNSRSEMNVSTLELGDSALYLCASSPFFDSQETQYFGPGTRLLVL.

This clonotype was detected a few times. V gene TRBV2 combines with J gene TRBJ1-2; maybe TRBD1 (6 bases). V was pared by 7 bases and J by 0 bases, with 12 bases between. Germline lookup yields CDR1 SNHLY and CDR2 FYNNEI. The CDR3 extends over 14 amino acids. CDR3 region: CASKSDRSNYGYTF. As DNA, the CDR3 is TGTGCCAGCAAATCGGACAGATCTAACTATGGCTACACCTTC.

The V gene is TRBV5-1, the J gene TRBJ2-7, with D uncertain. Germline assignment: CDR1 SGHRS and CDR2 YFSETQ. V lost 0 bases and J 2 bases, leaving 12 bases between the germline ends. This CDR3 is 15 amino acids long. CDR3 in amino acids: CASSLEVGFTYEQYF. The CDR3 DNA reads as TGCGCCAGCAGCTTGGAGGTCGGGTTCACCTACGAGCAGTACTTC.

This clonotype came up a few times. The rearrangement joins TRBV27 to TRBJ2-3; tentative D call: TRBD1 (6 bases). The CDR3 runs to 15 residues. Germline-derived CDR1 and CDR2 are MNHEY and SMNVEV (reference sequence). The V end was cut by 3 bases, the J end by 4 bases, with 14 bases between. CDR3 sequence: CASSFNRAGADTQYF. The DNA of the CDR3 is TGTGCCAGCAGTTTTAACAGGGCCGGCGCAGATACGCAGTATTTT.

This clonotype was found many times. V and J are TRBV20-1 and TRBJ2-1; perhaps TRBD2 as D (5 bases). The CDR3 is 11 amino acids. V shed 5 bases and J shed 10 bases, with 12 bases lying between them. Per the germline V gene, CDR1 is DFQATT and CDR2 is SNEGSKA (reference sequence). This chain's CDR3 is CSAELVREQFF. CDR3 coding DNA: TGCAGTGCTGAACTAGTGCGGGAGCAGTTCTTC.

This clonotype has a count of ten or more. The gene calls are TRBV5-1 and TRBJ2-5; D is undetermined. Trimming removed 1 base from V and 5 bases from J, with 12 bases in between. The CDR3 is made up of 14 amino acids. CDR1 is SGHRS and CDR2 is YFSETQ in the germline V gene. The CDR3 region has the DNA TGCGCCAGCAGCTTGTTTTCCGTTGAGGAGACCCAGTACTTC. This translates into CASSLFSVEETQYF.

CDR3 coding DNA: TGTGCCAGCAGACAAGACAGGGAAATATCCTACAATGAGCAGTTCTTC. Encoded protein: CASRQDREISYNEQFF. The chain carries TRBV6-2 or TRBV6-3 and TRBJ2-1; TRBD1 agrees at 7 bases. The CDR3 length is 16 residues. V trimming: 6 bases; J trimming: 1 base; junction bases outside the gene matches: 9. Per germline, CDR1 MNHEY and CDR2 SVGEGT.

This clonotype has a single count. V is TRBV2 and J is TRBJ2-1; D is perhaps TRBD1 or TRBD2 (7 bases each). The CDR3 contains 16 residues. V lost 4 bases and J lost 4, with 17 bases in between. CDR1 is SNHLY and CDR2 is FYNNEI in the germline V gene. This CDR3 is CASSGRTGEGYNEQFF. Written as DNA, the CDR3 is TGTGCCAGCAGTGGCAGAACAGGGGAGGGTTACAATGAGCAGTTCTTC.

This clonotype was seen a handful of times. The chain carries TRBV12-3 or TRBV12-4 and TRBJ2-2; 9 nucleotides match TRBD2. Losses at the gene ends were 6 bases for V and 4 bases for J; bases not matched to a gene: 12. The CDR3 sequence is 17 residues long. CDR3 loop: CASRGSSGSRVTGELFF. CDR3 in DNA: TGTGCCAGCAGGGGGAGTAGCGGGAGTAGGGTCACCGGGGAGCTGTTTTTT.

This clonotype was detected only a few times. The chain carries TRBV29-1 and TRBJ2-1; D is unresolved. V dropped 7 bases and J dropped 0 bases, with 10 bases sitting between them. The CDR3 is 13 amino acids. Per germline, CDR1 SQVTM and CDR2 ANQGSEA. The DNA for the CDR3 is TGCAGCGGTGGGTCGATCTCCTACAATGAGCAGTTCTTC. It is translated as CSGGSISYNEQFF.

The chain employs TRBV20-1 and TRBJ2-3; TRBD2 might be the D (5 bases). Trimming cost V 0 bases and J 4 bases, with 11 bases left between them. Germline V gene lookup returns CDR1 DFQATT and CDR2 SNEGSKA (reference sequence). This CDR3 has 14 amino acids. The CDR3 sequence is CSARDLAGPDTQYF. DNA for the CDR3: TGCAGTGCTAGAGACCTAGCCGGCCCAGATACGCAGTATTTT.

This clonotype was detected a few times. J is TRBJ2-5 and V is TRBV7-9; 7 bases match TRBD2. CDR3 length: 12 residues. Germline CDR1 reads SEHNR; CDR2 reads FQNEAQ (reference sequence). Losses at the gene ends were 8 bases for V and 1 base for J; bases not matched to a gene: 1. The DNA for the CDR3 is TGTGCCAGCGCTAGCGGCCAAGAGACCCAGTACTTC. Translating it yields CASASGQETQYF.

Only one count was recorded for this clonotype. The chain employs TRBV5-5 and TRBJ2-3, with TRBD2 as a possible D gene (6 bases). Trimming took off 3 bases at V and 2 bases at J, with 16 bases between the two ends. The CDR3 consists of 16 residues. The V gene's germline CDR1 is SGHKS and CDR2 YYEKEE (reference sequence). This CDR3 is CASSYGAGLTTDTQYF. For the CDR3, the DNA is TGTGCCAGCAGCTACGGGGCGGGACTTACCACAGATACGCAGTATTTT.

The V gene is TRBV30, the J gene TRBJ2-2; no firm D call. The CDR3 length is 12 residues. Deletions cut 4 bases from V and 1 base from J, with 4 bases between. Germline assignment: CDR1 GTSNPN and CDR2 SVGIG (reference sequence). In DNA form, the CDR3 reads TGTGCCTGGAATGAGAACACCGGGGAGCTGTTTTTT. Translation: CAWNENTGELFF.

The chain recombines TRBV29-1 with TRBJ2-3; a weak D match, TRBD2 (7 bases). This CDR3 has 13 amino acids. Between the trimmed V and J ends, which lost 5 bases and 3 bases, there was a span of 12 bases. Germline V lookup: CDR1 SQVTM, CDR2 ANQGSEA. The CDR3 region has the DNA TGCAGCGTTCGGGGGGCGCGGACAGATACGCAGTATTTT. It specifies CSVRGARTDTQYF.

The gene calls are TRBV4-1 and TRBJ1-6; TRBD1 aligns across 7 bases. V shed 1 base, J shed 7 bases, and the junction held 7 bases outside the gene matches. The CDR3 is 16 amino acids. The germline V gene encodes CDR1 MGHRA and CDR2 YSYEKL. CDR3 sequence (DNA): TGCGCCAGCAGCCAAGCCACGATGACAGGGAATTCACCCCTCCACTTT. It is translated as CASSQATMTGNSPLHF.